Here is one TCR beta chain with its context. The source of the sample is a study of control samples from healthy donors and cancer patients. The CDR3 has 13 amino acids. Germline CDR1 SGHRS, CDR2 YFSETQ. The protocol was immunoSEQ multiplex PCR, while the TCRdb copy is restricted to in-frame clones and leaves out a portion. The sample shows about 190,000 clones, and 2.2% sits with its ten largest clones. Sample: blood. V and J are TRBV5-1 and TRBJ2-3, with 7 bases fitting TRBD2. The TCR originated in a woman in her twenties or thirties in good health. Here the CDR3 reads CATSGVITDTQYF. As DNA, the CDR3 is TGCGCTACCAGCGGGGTCATCACAGATACGCAGTATTTT.